Following are 6 T cell receptor beta chains from one sample sequenced in a study of beta chain features in type 1 diabetes. No antigen has been assigned to these receptors. Expressed TCRB transcripts got sequenced, as all isolated RNA was reverse transcribed. Only in-frame clones appear in the TCRdb table, and some are missing; sequencing was by immunoSEQ multiplex PCR. The sample lists approximately 170,000 clones, roughly 8% occurring once. Study-wide findings and caveats: Moderate yet significant TCRB CDR3 shortening was seen in Type 1 diabetes patients in all four CD4+ subsets.

Sequenced sample: central memory CD4+ T cells from blood. The receptors were sampled from a woman between 40 and 50 years old with type 1 diabetes.

This sequence joins TRBV7-2 and TRBJ2-7; D is unclear. This CDR3 has 12 amino acids. Germline CDR1 is SGHTA and CDR2 is FQGNSA. The V end lost 1 base, the J end lost 6 bases, and 7 bases lay between the germline ends. CDR3 in DNA: TGTGCCAGCAGCTTAGGAAGAGGCGAGCAGTACTTC. Translation gives CASSLGRGEQYF.

This clone was found a few times. The V and J genes are TRBV5-1 and TRBJ2-3, with D possibly being TRBD2 (5 bases). With 0 bases removed from V and 1 base from J, the gap between germline ends came to 9 bases. The CDR3 consists of 15 residues. CDR1 and CDR2 (germline): SGHRS, YFSETQ. This CDR3 is CASSLGGSGTDTQYF. The CDR3 bases are TGCGCCAGCAGCTTGGGAGGGAGCGGCACAGATACGCAGTATTTT.

This clone has just a few counts. The CDR3 bases are TGTGCCAGCGCCCAGGGACTAGCGGTATCCTACGAGCAGTACTTC. Its protein product is CASAQGLAVSYEQYF. The chain links TRBV2 to TRBJ2-7, with 11 bases identical to TRBD2. CDR1 SNHLY and CDR2 FYNNEI come from the germline V gene. V lost 8 bases, J lost 1 base, and 7 bases stayed unmatched. CDR3 size: 15 residues.

This rearrangement joins TRBV9 to TRBJ2-3; D is possibly TRBD1 (6 bases). The CDR3 spans 14 residues. The V gene lost 4 bases and the J gene lost 4 bases, with 13 bases spanning the gap. Per germline, CDR1 SGDLS and CDR2 YYNGEE. The CDR3 region has the DNA TGTGCCAGCAGCTACAGGGTTAGTGCAGATACGCAGTATTTT. Translated, it gives CASSYRVSADTQYF.

The sample holds a few counts of this clone. The chain joins TRBV6-1 to TRBJ2-3; 8 bases are a match to TRBD1. Unmatched junction bases numbered 7, after V lost 4 bases and J lost 4 bases. CDR1 is MNHNS, CDR2 SASEGT, per germline. The CDR3 has 15 amino acids. As DNA, the CDR3 is TGTGCCAGCAGTGGGACAGGGAGCAGGGCAGATACGCAGTATTTT. Amino acids: CASSGTGSRADTQYF.

This clone occurred many times. The chain uses TRBV12-5 and TRBJ1-1; 7 nucleotides agree with TRBD1. The CDR3 has 11 residues. J lost 10 bases, V lost 6 bases, and 5 bases had no gene match. Germline values: CDR1 LGHNT, CDR2 FRNRAP. The CDR3 spells CASGSGTAAFF. The CDR3 DNA follows: TGTGCTAGTGGGTCCGGGACAGCAGCTTTCTTT.